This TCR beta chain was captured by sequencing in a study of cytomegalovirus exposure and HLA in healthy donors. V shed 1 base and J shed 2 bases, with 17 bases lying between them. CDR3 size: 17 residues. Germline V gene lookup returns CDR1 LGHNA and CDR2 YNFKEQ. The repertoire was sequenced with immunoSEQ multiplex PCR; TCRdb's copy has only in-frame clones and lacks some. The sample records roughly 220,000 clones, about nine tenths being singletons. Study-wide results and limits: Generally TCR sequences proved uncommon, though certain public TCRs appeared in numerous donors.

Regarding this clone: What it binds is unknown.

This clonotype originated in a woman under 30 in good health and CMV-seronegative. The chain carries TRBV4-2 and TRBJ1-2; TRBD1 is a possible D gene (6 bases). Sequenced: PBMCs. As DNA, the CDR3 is TGTGCCAGCAGCCAAGGATCTGGACAGAGAACGAACTATGGCTACACCTTC. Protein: CASSQGSGQRTNYGYTF.